This T cell receptor (beta chain) was sequenced in a study of blood T cell repertoires in COVID-19. Study information: Material from acute and convalescent COVID-19 was sourced from the United States, Italy and Spain. T cells, B-cell-depleted T cells, or PBMCs provided the cDNA or gDNA that served as material.

V was pared by 1 base and J by 3 bases, with 3 bases of the junction left unmatched. Germline V lookup: CDR1 LGHNA, CDR2 YNFKEQ. CDR3 length: 15 residues. In the original workflow: Reference gene primers were amplified, and this amplification served to estimate nucleated cell counts. Produced via immunoSEQ multiplex PCR; TCRdb's table is partial and in-frame only. The DNA was the basis for D and trimming; V, J and clone size are from that table. The repertoire holds some 150,000 clones, with approximately 84% as singletons. The sequenced sample was peripheral blood. The rearrangement joins TRBV4-2 to TRBJ2-4, with 7 bases aligning to TRBD2. This receptor was taken from a human donor with acute or convalescent COVID-19. The donor label of this sample is uncertain. The CDR3 DNA sequence: TGTGCCAGCAGCCAAGTAAGGACTAGCAAAAACATTCAGTACTTC. It codes for CASSQVRTSKNIQYF.